The 7 T cell receptor beta chains presented below share a single source sample, sequenced in a study of blood T cell repertoires in COVID-19. Assay used: immunoSEQ multiplex PCR; TCRdb lists only in-frame clones, some missing. The sample lists about 89,000 clones, under 95% seen once, with about 2.5% in the top ten. Sequenced sample: peripheral blood. These receptors were taken from a human donor with active COVID-19. The donor label of this sample is uncertain.

The chain links TRBV11-2 to TRBJ1-2, with D possibly being TRBD1 (5 bases). Germline CDR1 SGHAT, CDR2 FQNNGV. The CDR3 totals 15 residues. Trimming removed 3 bases from V and 0 bases from J, with 11 bases in between. DNA of the CDR3: TGTGCCAGCAGCTTGCGACAGTGGGCTAACTATGGCTACACCTTC. Translation gives CASSLRQWANYGYTF.

The chain has TRBV18 and TRBJ2-1, with D unclear. The V gene lost 6 bases and the J gene lost 7 bases, with 19 bases spanning the gap. Per germline, CDR1 KGHSH and CDR2 LQKENI. The CDR3 loop spans 15 amino acids. Here the CDR3 reads CASSPTVPLRNEQFF. DNA for the CDR3: TGTGCCAGCTCGCCAACGGTCCCCCTTCGGAATGAGCAGTTCTTC.

The chain has TRBV6-1 and TRBJ2-7; D ambiguous. CDR1 and CDR2 (germline): MNHNS, SASEGT. This CDR3 region has 14 residues. Trimming took 1 base from V and 0 from J, leaving 7 bases between them. CDR3 loop: CASSEDRISYEQYF. The DNA for the CDR3 is TGTGCCAGCAGTGAAGACAGAATCTCCTACGAGCAGTACTTC.

This sequence joins TRBV2 and TRBJ2-3; tentative D call: TRBD2 (5 bases). Germline loops: CDR1 SNHLY, CDR2 FYNNEI. Trimming pared 8 bases from V and 2 bases from J, leaving 8 bases between. The CDR3 has 12 amino acids. In DNA, the CDR3 is TGTGCCAGCTGGAGGACCACAGATACGCAGTATTTT. As protein: CASWRTTDTQYF.

The chain uses TRBV29-1 and TRBJ2-1; perhaps TRBD2 as D (5 bases). Germline V gene lookup returns CDR1 SQVTM and CDR2 ANQGSEA. Trimming pared 2 bases from V and 12 bases from J, leaving 11 bases between. This CDR3 is 11 amino acids long. This CDR3 is CSVELASRQFF. CDR3 in DNA: TGCAGCGTTGAACTGGCTAGCAGGCAGTTCTTC.

The chain recombines TRBV5-1 with TRBJ1-4, with D possibly matching TRBD1 (6 bases). CDR3 size: 14 residues. Trimming left V 4 bases short and J 4 bases short, with 11 bases between. Germline CDR1 is SGHRS and CDR2 is YFSETQ. CDR3 DNA: TGCGCCAGCAGCCCGGACAGCGGTAATGAAAAACTGTTTTTT. Translation: CASSPDSGNEKLFF. Together with reference TRBV5-1 and TRBJ1-4, the CDR3 gives the full variable domain: KAGVTQTPRYLIKTRGQQVTLSCSPISGHRSVSWYQQTPGQGLQFLFEYFSETQRNKGNFPGRFSGRQFSNSRSEMNVSTLELGDSALYLCASSPDSGNEKLFFGSGTQLSVL.

To note about this clone: Other DNA variants within this sample encode the same CDR3. The chain couples TRBV12-3 or TRBV12-4 to TRBJ2-1; 9 bases map to TRBD1. V was clipped by 6 bases and J by 4 bases; unmatched bases: 1. There are 13 residues in the CDR3. For the CDR3, the DNA is TGTGCCAGCAGGGACAGGGGTTACAATGAGCAGTTCTTC. This sequence encodes CASRDRGYNEQFF.